A selection of T cell receptor beta chains follows, all from one sample in a study of OX40 agonist ivuxolimab in advanced cancers. Measured with immunoSEQ multiplex PCR; TCRdb has only the in-frame clones, and not every one. The repertoire has roughly 60,000 clones, 80% to 90% of them found once; the top ten carry 2% to 2.5%. Material: CD4+ or CD8+ T cells sorted from blood, obtained in a trial of the OX40 agonist ivuxolimab. The receptors come from an adult with an advanced solid tumor such as melanoma, head and neck, liver or kidney cancer. Both conserved end residues are part of each CDR3. The D gene is left open where the match is weak. Size tells how often a clone was seen (once, few, many) or the class of an expanded clone, and some rows leave it out.

CDR3 length	V gene	clone size	J gene	D gene	CDR3 DNA	CDR3 protein
12	TRBV5-8	.	TRBJ1-4	.	TGTGCCAGCAGAAATTGGCGTGAAAAACTGTTTTTT	CASRNWREKLFF
13	TRBV7-9	.	TRBJ2-5	TRBD1	TGTGCCAGCAAGACAGGGAACCAAGAGACCCAGTACTTC	CASKTGNQETQYF
14	TRBV5-6	.	TRBJ2-5	.	TGTGCCAGCACCTCGGGTACAGGAGAAGAGACCCAGTACTTC	CASTSGTGEETQYF
13	TRBV5-1	.	TRBJ1-1	.	TGCGCCAGCAGCTTGGGAGGGAACACTGAAGCTTTCTTT	CASSLGGNTEAFF
16	TRBV7-2	few	TRBJ2-2	.	TGTGCCAGCAGCTTATTTTGGACGGCGGACACCGGGGAGCTGTTTTTT	CASSLFWTADTGELFF
11	TRBV11-3	.	TRBJ2-7	.	TGTGCCAGCAGCGCAGGGCCCGAGCAGTACTTC	CASSAGPEQYF
13	TRBV28	.	TRBJ1-4	.	TGTGCCAGCCGAATAGGGGGTTTGAAAAAACTGTTTTTT	CASRIGGLKKLFF
14	TRBV25-1	.	TRBJ2-2	.	TGTGCCAGCAGTGTAGGGGGGAGCACCGGGGAGCTGTTTTTT	CASSVGGSTGELFF
16	TRBV19	.	TRBJ1-6	.	TGTGCCAGTAGTACGAGGGACGGGAGCTATAATTCACCCCTCCACTTT	CASSTRDGSYNSPLHF
17	TRBV27	once	TRBJ2-7	.	TGTGCCAGCAGCCAGGATTTTCGATTGGCTAACTCCTACGAGCAGTACTTC	CASSQDFRLANSYEQYF
16	TRBV27	.	TRBJ2-2	TRBD2	TGTGCCAGCAGGGGACTAGCGGGGGGGGTACACGGGGAGCTGTTTTTT	CASRGLAGGVHGELFF
12	TRBV2	few	TRBJ1-5	.	TGTGCCAGCAGGTATAGCAATCAGCCCCAGCATTTT	CASRYSNQPQHF
13	TRBV11-2	.	TRBJ2-7	TRBD1	TGTGCCAGCAGCTTGGACAGGTCCTACGAGCAGTACTTC	CASSLDRSYEQYF
15	TRBV11-3	.	TRBJ2-2	.	TGTGCCAGCAGCTTAGCCGTTAGAGGCACCGGGGAGCTGTTTTTT	CASSLAVRGTGELFF
13	TRBV5-6	.	TRBJ1-5	.	TGTGCCAGCAGCTTGACAGGGAATCAGCCCCAGCATTTT	CASSLTGNQPQHF
16	TRBV11-3	.	TRBJ2-1	TRBD2	TGTGCCAGCAGCTTAGGGCTAGCGGGAAAGTACAATGAGCAGTTCTTC	CASSLGLAGKYNEQFF
13	TRBV2	.	TRBJ2-4	.	TGTGCCAGCAAGTACGGACAGTTAGACATTCAGTACTTC	CASKYGQLDIQYF
12	TRBV7-9	once	TRBJ1-2	.	TGTGCCAGCAGTTTTGGGGGAGACGGCTACACCTTC	CASSFGGDGYTF
14	TRBV28	few	TRBJ2-7	.	TGTGCCAGCAGCCCTAGACGGAACTCCTACGAGCAGTACTTC	CASSPRRNSYEQYF
13	TRBV6-1	.	TRBJ1-1	TRBD1	TGTGCCACCCAGACAGGGATGAACACTGAAGCTTTCTTT	CATQTGMNTEAFF